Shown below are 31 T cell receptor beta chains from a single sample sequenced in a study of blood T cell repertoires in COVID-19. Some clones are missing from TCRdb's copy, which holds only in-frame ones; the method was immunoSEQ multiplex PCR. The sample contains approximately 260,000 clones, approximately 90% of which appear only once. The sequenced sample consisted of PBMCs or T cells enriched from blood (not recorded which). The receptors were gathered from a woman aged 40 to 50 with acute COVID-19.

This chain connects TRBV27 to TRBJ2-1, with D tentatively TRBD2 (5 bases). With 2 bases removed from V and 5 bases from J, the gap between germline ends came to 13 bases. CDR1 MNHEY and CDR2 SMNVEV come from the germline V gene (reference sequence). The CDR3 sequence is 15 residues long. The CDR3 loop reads CASSLQGGRNNEQFF. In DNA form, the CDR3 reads TGTGCCAGCAGTTTACAAGGAGGACGGAACAATGAGCAGTTCTTC.

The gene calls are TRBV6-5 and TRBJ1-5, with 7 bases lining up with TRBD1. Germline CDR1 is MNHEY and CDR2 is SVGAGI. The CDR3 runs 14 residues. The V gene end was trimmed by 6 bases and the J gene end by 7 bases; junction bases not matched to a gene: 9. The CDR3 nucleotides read TGTGCCAGCAGGGCGGACAGGTTGGGGCAGCCCCAGCATTTT. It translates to CASRADRLGQPQHF.

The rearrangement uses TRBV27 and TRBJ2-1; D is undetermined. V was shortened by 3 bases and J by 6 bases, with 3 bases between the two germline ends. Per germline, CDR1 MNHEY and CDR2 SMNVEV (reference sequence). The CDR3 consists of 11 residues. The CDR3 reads CASSFFNEQFF. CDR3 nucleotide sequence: TGTGCCAGCAGTTTCTTCAATGAGCAGTTCTTC.

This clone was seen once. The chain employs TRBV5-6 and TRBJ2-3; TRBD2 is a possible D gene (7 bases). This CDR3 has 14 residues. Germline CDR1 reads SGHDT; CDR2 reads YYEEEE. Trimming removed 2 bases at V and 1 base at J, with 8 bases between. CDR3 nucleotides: TGTGCCAGCAGCTTCGGGGGGCGCACAGATACGCAGTATTTT. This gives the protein CASSFGGRTDTQYF. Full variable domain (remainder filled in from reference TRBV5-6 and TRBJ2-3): DAGVTQSPTHLIKTRGQQVTLRCSPKSGHDTVSWYQQALGQGPQFIFQYYEEEERQRGNFPDRFSGHQFPNYSSELNVNALLLGDSALYLCASSFGGRTDTQYFGPGTRLTVL.

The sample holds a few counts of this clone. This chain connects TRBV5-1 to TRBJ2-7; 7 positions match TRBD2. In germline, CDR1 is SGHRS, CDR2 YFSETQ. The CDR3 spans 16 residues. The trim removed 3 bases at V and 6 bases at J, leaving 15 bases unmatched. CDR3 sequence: CASSSVPGLGEGEQYF. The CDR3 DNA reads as TGCGCCAGCAGCTCGGTCCCAGGGCTCGGGGAGGGCGAGCAGTACTTC.

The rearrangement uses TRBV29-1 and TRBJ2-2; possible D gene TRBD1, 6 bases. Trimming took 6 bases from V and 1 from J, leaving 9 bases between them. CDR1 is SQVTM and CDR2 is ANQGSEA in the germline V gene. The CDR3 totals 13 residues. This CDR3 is CSVRTVNTGELFF. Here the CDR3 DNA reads TGCAGCGTCCGGACAGTGAACACCGGGGAGCTGTTTTTT.

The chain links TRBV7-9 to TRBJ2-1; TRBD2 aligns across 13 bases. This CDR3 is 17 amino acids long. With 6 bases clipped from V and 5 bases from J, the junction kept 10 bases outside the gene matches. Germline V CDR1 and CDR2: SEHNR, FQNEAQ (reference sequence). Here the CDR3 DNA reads TGTGCCAGCAGGCTGACTAGCGGGAGGTCGGTGAACAATGAGCAGTTCTTC. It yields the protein CASRLTSGRSVNNEQFF.

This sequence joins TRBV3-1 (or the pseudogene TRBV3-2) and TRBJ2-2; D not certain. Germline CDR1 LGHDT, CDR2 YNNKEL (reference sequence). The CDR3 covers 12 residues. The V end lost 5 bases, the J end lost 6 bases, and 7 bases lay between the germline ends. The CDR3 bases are TGTGCCAGCAGCTGGAGTGCCGGGGAGCTGTTTTTT. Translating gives CASSWSAGELFF.

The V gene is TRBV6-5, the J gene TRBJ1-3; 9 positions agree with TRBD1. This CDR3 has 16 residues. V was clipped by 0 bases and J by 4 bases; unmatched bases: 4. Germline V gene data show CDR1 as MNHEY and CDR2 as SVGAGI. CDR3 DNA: TGTGCCAGCAGTTACTCGGGGACAGGGCCCGGAAACACCATATATTTT. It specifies CASSYSGTGPGNTIYF.

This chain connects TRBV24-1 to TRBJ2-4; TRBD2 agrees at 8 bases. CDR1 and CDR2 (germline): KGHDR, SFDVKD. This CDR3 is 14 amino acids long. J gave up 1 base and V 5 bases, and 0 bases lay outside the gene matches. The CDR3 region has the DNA TGTGCCACCAGTGCGGGAGGGGCCAAAAACATTCAGTACTTC. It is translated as CATSAGGAKNIQYF.

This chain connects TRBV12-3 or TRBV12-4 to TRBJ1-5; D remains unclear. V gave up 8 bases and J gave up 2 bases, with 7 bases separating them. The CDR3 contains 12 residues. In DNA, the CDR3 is TGTGCCAGCCGGGTGGGCAATCAGCCCCAGCATTTT. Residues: CASRVGNQPQHF.

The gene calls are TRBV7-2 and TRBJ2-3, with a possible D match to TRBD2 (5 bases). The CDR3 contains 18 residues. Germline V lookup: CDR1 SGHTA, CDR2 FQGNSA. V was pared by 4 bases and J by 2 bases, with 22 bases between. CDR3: CASSSPFGSGGITDTQYF. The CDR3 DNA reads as TGTGCCAGCAGCTCCCCCTTCGGAAGCGGAGGTATCACAGATACGCAGTATTTT.

The CDR3 here is CASSSKAEQETQYF. CDR3 coding DNA: TGTGCCAGCAGCTCGAAAGCGGAACAAGAGACCCAGTACTTC. V and J are TRBV5-4 and TRBJ2-5; tentatively, D is TRBD2 (5 bases). V was trimmed by 3 bases and J by 2 bases, leaving 11 bases between them. Germline V gene data show CDR1 as SGHNT and CDR2 as YYREEE (reference sequence). The CDR3 totals 14 residues.

CDR3 region: CAIRDGDSSYNEQFF. The CDR3 nucleotides are TGTGCCATCAGGGACGGGGACAGCTCCTACAATGAGCAGTTCTTC. The chain uses TRBV10-3 and TRBJ2-1; 7 bases are a match to TRBD1. The CDR3 covers 15 residues. With 6 bases clipped from V and 0 bases from J, the junction kept 5 bases outside the gene matches. CDR1 is ENHRY, CDR2 SYGVKD, per germline.

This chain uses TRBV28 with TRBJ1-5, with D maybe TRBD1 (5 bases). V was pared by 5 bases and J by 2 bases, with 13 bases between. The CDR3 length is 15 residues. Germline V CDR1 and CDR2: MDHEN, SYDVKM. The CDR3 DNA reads TGTGCCAGCAGTCTAGGGGTTTTCGGCAATCAGCCCCAGCATTTT. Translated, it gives CASSLGVFGNQPQHF.

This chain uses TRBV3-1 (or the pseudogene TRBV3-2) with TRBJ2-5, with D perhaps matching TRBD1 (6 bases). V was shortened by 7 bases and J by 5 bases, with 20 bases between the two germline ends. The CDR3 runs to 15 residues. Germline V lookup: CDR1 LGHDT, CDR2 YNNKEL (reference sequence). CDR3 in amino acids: CASNLRGGARETQYF. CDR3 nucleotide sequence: TGTGCCAGCAACCTTCGAGGGGGAGCACGGGAGACCCAGTACTTC.

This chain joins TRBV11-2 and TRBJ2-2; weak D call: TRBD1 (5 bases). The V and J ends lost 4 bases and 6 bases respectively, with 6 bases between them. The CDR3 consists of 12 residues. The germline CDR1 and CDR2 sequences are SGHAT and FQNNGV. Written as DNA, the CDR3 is TGTGCCAGCAGCTCCAGGGCCGGGGAGCTGTTTTTT. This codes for CASSSRAGELFF.

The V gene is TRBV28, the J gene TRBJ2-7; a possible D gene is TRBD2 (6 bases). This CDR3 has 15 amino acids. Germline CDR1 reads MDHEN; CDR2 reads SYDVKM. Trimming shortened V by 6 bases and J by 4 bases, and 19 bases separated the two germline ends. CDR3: CASSVPGLEGYEQYF. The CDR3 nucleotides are TGTGCCAGCAGCGTCCCGGGGCTGGAGGGGTACGAGCAGTACTTC.

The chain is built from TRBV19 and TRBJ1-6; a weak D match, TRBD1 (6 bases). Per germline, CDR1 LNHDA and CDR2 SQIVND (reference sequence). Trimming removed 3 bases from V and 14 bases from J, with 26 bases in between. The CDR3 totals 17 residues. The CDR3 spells CASSIVNPRDTAAALHF. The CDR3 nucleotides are TGTGCCAGTAGTATTGTTAACCCCCGGGACACGGCCGCGGCCCTCCACTTT.

CDR3 bases: TGTGCCAGCAGTACGGGACTAGCGGGAGTCACGCAGTATTTT. It translates to CASSTGLAGVTQYF. The rearrangement uses TRBV6-2 or TRBV6-3 and TRBJ2-3; TRBD2 aligns across 14 bases. The ends lost 5 bases at V and 9 bases at J; junction bases unmatched: 4. This CDR3 comprises 14 residues. Germline V gene sequence: CDR1 MNHEY, CDR2 SVGEGT.

The CDR3 spells CASSLGGQGENIQYF. CDR3 DNA sequence: TGTGCCAGCAGTTTAGGGGGACAGGGGGAAAACATTCAGTACTTC. The rearrangement links TRBV28 to TRBJ2-4; 11 positions agree with TRBD1. The CDR3 length is 15 residues. Germline V gene lookup returns CDR1 MDHEN and CDR2 SYDVKM. After removal of 2 bases from V and 5 bases from J, the junction contained 2 bases not matched to a gene.

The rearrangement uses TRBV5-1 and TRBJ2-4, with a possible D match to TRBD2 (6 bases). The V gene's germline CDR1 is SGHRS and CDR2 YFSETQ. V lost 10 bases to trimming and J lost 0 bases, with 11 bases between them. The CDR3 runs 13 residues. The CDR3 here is CAHGGIAKNIQYF. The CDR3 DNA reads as TGCGCCCACGGAGGGATAGCCAAAAACATTCAGTACTTC.

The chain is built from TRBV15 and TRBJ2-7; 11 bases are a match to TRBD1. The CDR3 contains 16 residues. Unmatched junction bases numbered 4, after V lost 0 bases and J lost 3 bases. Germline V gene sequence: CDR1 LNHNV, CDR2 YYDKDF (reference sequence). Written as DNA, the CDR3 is TGTGCCACCAGCAGAGATCCTGGGACAGGGGGCTACGAGCAGTACTTC. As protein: CATSRDPGTGGYEQYF.

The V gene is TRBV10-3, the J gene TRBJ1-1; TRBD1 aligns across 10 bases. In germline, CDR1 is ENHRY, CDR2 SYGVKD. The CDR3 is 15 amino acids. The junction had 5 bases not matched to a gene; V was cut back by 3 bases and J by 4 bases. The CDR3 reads CAISDPGQGTTEAFF. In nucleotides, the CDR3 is TGTGCCATCAGTGACCCGGGACAGGGGACCACTGAAGCTTTCTTT.

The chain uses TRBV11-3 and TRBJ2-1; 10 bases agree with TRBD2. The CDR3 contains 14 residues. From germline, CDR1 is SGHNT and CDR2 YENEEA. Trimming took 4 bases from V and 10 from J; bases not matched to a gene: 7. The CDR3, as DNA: TGTGCCAGCAGCTCCACTAGCGGGATTGACGAGCAGTTCTTC. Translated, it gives CASSSTSGIDEQFF.

The CDR3 sequence is CSVTRCEGLAAYEQYV. CDR3 bases: TGCAGCGTTACCCGATGTGAGGGACTAGCGGCCTACGAGCAGTACGTC. The chain carries TRBV29-1 and TRBJ2-7; 11 bases line up with TRBD2. The V segment lost 5 bases and the J segment 2 bases; nucleotides outside the gene matches: 11. Looked up from germline, CDR1 is SQVTM and CDR2 is ANQGSEA. CDR3 length: 16 residues.

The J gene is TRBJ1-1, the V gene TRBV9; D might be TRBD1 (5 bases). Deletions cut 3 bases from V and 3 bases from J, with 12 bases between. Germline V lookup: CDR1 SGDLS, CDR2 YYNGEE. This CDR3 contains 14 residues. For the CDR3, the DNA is TGTGCCAGCAGCGCCGGGACTCAGGACACTGAAGCTTTCTTT. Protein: CASSAGTQDTEAFF.

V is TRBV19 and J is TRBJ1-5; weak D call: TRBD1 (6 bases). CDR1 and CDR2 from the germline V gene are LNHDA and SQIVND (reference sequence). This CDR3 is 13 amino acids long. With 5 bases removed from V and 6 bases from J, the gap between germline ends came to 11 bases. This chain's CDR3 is CASSPQGGQPQHF. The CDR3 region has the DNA TGTGCCAGTAGTCCACAGGGTGGTCAGCCCCAGCATTTT.

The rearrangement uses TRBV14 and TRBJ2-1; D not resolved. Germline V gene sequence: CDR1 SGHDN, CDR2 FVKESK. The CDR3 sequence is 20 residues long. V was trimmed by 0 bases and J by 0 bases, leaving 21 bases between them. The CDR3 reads CASSQDLPQSRGASYNEQFF. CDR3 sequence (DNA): TGTGCCAGCAGCCAAGATCTCCCCCAATCCCGCGGAGCCTCCTACAATGAGCAGTTCTTC.

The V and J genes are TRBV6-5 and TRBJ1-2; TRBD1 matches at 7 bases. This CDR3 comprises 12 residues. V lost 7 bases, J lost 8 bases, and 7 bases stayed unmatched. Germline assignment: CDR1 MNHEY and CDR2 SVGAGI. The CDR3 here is CASTQGVRGYTF. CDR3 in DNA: TGTGCCAGCACCCAGGGGGTGAGGGGCTACACCTTC.

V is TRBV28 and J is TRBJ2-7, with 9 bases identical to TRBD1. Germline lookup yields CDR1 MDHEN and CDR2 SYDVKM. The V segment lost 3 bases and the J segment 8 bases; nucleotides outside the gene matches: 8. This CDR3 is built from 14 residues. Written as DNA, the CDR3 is TGTGCCAGCAGTTTTCCCGGGACAGGGATGCAGCAGTACTTC. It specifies CASSFPGTGMQQYF.